The 17 T cell receptor beta chains below come from one sample, sequenced in a study of cytomegalovirus exposure and HLA in healthy donors. Produced via immunoSEQ multiplex PCR; TCRdb's table is partial and in-frame only. The repertoire has approximately 200,000 clones, about 81% of them found once; the top ten carry about 1.2%. Sequencing was done on a sample of PBMCs. The receptors were sampled from a woman aged 25 to 39 in good health and CMV-seronegative.

The chain employs TRBV29-1 and TRBJ2-1, with a weak D call TRBD2 (5 bases). CDR1 SQVTM and CDR2 ANQGSEA come from the germline V gene. The CDR3 has 12 residues. V dropped 6 bases and J dropped 8 bases, with 14 bases sitting between them. For the CDR3, the DNA is TGCAGCGTCGAACCTTTCGGGGATGAGCAGTTCTTC. Amino acid sequence: CSVEPFGDEQFF.

The V call is TRBV6-5, the J call TRBJ1-5, with TRBD1 matching over 8 bases. The junction had 5 bases not matched to a gene; V was cut back by 6 bases and J by 1 base. CDR1 is MNHEY, CDR2 SVGAGI, per germline. The CDR3 sequence is 15 residues long. CDR3 region: CASSSDRGSNQPQHF. CDR3 DNA: TGTGCCAGCAGCTCCGACAGGGGAAGCAATCAGCCCCAGCATTTT.

This rearrangement joins TRBV4-1 to TRBJ2-7, with TRBD2 matching over 8 bases. The CDR3 has 16 residues. V trimming: 2 bases; J trimming: 0 bases; junction bases outside the gene matches: 6. The germline V gene has CDR1 MGHRA and CDR2 YSYEKL. This CDR3 reads CASSQIVAGSSYEQYF. CDR3 DNA: TGCGCCAGCAGCCAAATCGTAGCGGGGTCCTCCTACGAGCAGTACTTC.

The genes are TRBV7-9 and TRBJ1-5; TRBD1 matches at 7 bases. Germline CDR1 SEHNR, CDR2 FQNEAQ (reference sequence). With V trimmed by 3 bases and J by 2 bases, 7 bases remained unmatched. The CDR3 runs to 16 residues. DNA for the CDR3: TGTGCCAGCAGCTTCTCCAGGGGGGTAGGCAATCAGCCCCAGCATTTT. Amino acids: CASSFSRGVGNQPQHF. The whole variable domain, remainder taken from reference TRBV7-9 and TRBJ1-5, is DTGVSQNPRHKITKRGQNVTFRCDPISEHNRLYWYRQTLGQGPEFLTYFQNEAQLEKSRLLSDRFSAERPKGSFSTLEIQRTEQGDSAMYLCASSFSRGVGNQPQHFGDGTRLSIL.

The chain is built from TRBV6-1 and TRBJ2-7, with TRBD1 matching 8 bases. This CDR3 has 14 residues. Unmatched junction bases numbered 8, after V lost 8 bases and J lost 2 bases. CDR1 is MNHNS and CDR2 is SASEGT in the germline V gene. This CDR3 is CASAGQAKPYEQYF. The DNA for the CDR3 is TGTGCCAGCGCGGGACAGGCAAAACCCTACGAGCAGTACTTC.

V gene TRBV13 combines with J gene TRBJ1-5; D remains ambiguous. With 3 bases removed from V and 3 bases from J, the gap between germline ends came to 9 bases. Germline V gene sequence: CDR1 PRHDT, CDR2 FYEKMQ (reference sequence). This CDR3 spans 14 amino acids. CDR3 bases: TGTGCCAGCAGCTTGAACCGAGCCAATCAGCCCCAGCATTTT. Its protein product is CASSLNRANQPQHF.

This clone was picked up many times. The chain employs TRBV11-1 and TRBJ2-1, with a tentative D call TRBD1 (6 bases). The CDR3 has 16 amino acids. The V end was cut by 5 bases, the J end by 1 base, with 15 bases between. In germline, CDR1 is SGHAT, CDR2 FQDESV (reference sequence). The CDR3 bases are TGTGCCAGCAGCCACTCTCTTAGGGGGTCCTACAATGAGCAGTTCTTC. Amino acid sequence: CASSHSLRGSYNEQFF.

The J gene is TRBJ2-2, the V gene TRBV5-1; 9 nucleotides agree with TRBD2. V lost 2 bases, J lost 1 base, and 0 bases stayed unmatched. This CDR3 is 15 amino acids long. The germline V gene has CDR1 SGHRS and CDR2 YFSETQ. The CDR3 protein is CASSLAGGNTGELFF. In nucleotides, the CDR3 is TGCGCCAGCAGCTTAGCGGGAGGGAACACCGGGGAGCTGTTTTTT.

This rearrangement joins TRBV15 to TRBJ2-3; the D gene is possibly TRBD1 (6 bases). The germline gives CDR1 LNHNV, CDR2 YYDKDF (reference sequence). The CDR3 length is 14 residues. The germline V and J ends were trimmed by 3 bases and 1 base, with 8 bases remaining between them. CDR3 protein: CATSSAGGTDTQYF. The CDR3 DNA reads TGTGCCACCAGCAGCGCAGGGGGCACAGATACGCAGTATTTT.

This clone was counted between two and nine times. The chain couples TRBV10-3 to TRBJ2-7; TRBD1 aligns across 9 bases. There are 15 residues in the CDR3. After removal of 8 bases from V and 0 bases from J, the junction contained 8 bases not matched to a gene. Germline lookup yields CDR1 ENHRY and CDR2 SYGVKD. CDR3 in DNA: TGTGCCATCGGGGACAGGGTCGTAACCTCCTACGAGCAGTACTTC. This gives the protein CAIGDRVVTSYEQYF.

The chain links TRBV11-2 to TRBJ2-5; tentative D call: TRBD2 (6 bases). The CDR3 sequence is 14 residues long. Germline CDR1 reads SGHAT; CDR2 reads FQNNGV. The V end lost 0 bases, the J end lost 5 bases, and 10 bases lay between the germline ends. CDR3 sequence (DNA): TGTGCCAGCAGCTTAGATCTCCTAGCGGAGACCCAGTACTTC. Protein product: CASSLDLLAETQYF.

The V call is TRBV10-3, the J call TRBJ2-7; perhaps TRBD2 as D (6 bases). In germline, CDR1 is ENHRY, CDR2 SYGVKD. This CDR3 has 17 residues. V lost 4 bases and J lost 0, with 19 bases in between. Written as DNA, the CDR3 is TGTGCCATCAGTGGGCCGGTGCCGGGGGTGAGCTCCTACGAGCAGTACTTC. This codes for CAISGPVPGVSSYEQYF.

The gene calls are TRBV6-5 and TRBJ1-5; the match to TRBD1 covers 7 bases. Looked up from germline, CDR1 is MNHEY and CDR2 is SVGAGI. The CDR3 runs to 15 residues. With V trimmed by 6 bases and J by 3 bases, 8 bases remained unmatched. The CDR3 DNA reads as TGTGCCAGCAGCTTCAGGACAGGCTACAATCAGCCCCAGCATTTT. Translation: CASSFRTGYNQPQHF.

The J gene is TRBJ1-1, the V gene TRBV25-1, with D possibly TRBD1 on 5 matching bases. Germline CDR1 and CDR2: MGHDK and SYGVNS. Trimming pared 3 bases from V and 1 base from J, leaving 18 bases between. The CDR3 is made up of 17 amino acids. The CDR3 sequence is CASSDPGSFQGNTEAFF. CDR3 coding DNA: TGTGCCAGCAGTGATCCAGGTTCGTTTCAGGGGAACACTGAAGCTTTCTTT.

This chain links TRBV19 with TRBJ1-1; D uncertain. This CDR3 has 11 amino acids. Germline loops: CDR1 LNHDA, CDR2 SQIVND (reference sequence). V lost 6 bases to trimming and J lost 0 bases, with 2 bases between them. In nucleotides, the CDR3 is TGTGCCAGTAGCGTGAACACTGAAGCTTTCTTT. Its translation is CASSVNTEAFF.

This clone was seen only a few times. This specimen includes other DNA sequences encoding the same CDR3. The J gene is TRBJ1-2, the V gene TRBV19; D unresolved. CDR1 and CDR2 from the germline V gene are LNHDA and SQIVND (reference sequence). The CDR3 extends over 14 amino acids. Trimming cost V 1 base and J 1 base, with 7 bases left between them. CDR3 in amino acids: CASSIGGRNYGYTF. The CDR3 region has the DNA TGTGCCAGTAGTATAGGAGGGCGTAACTATGGCTACACCTTC.

The genes are TRBV27 and TRBJ1-2; TRBD1 is a possible D gene (5 bases). Germline V gene data show CDR1 as MNHEY and CDR2 as SMNVEV (reference sequence). The CDR3 spans 15 residues. V shed 5 bases and J shed 4 bases, with 17 bases lying between them. CDR3 loop: CASSIQGFKGYGYTF. The CDR3 nucleotides read TGTGCCAGCAGTATCCAGGGTTTTAAGGGCTATGGCTACACCTTC.